One and the same sample provided the 2 T cell receptor beta chains below, sequenced in a study of blood T cell repertoires in COVID-19. Sequencing used immunoSEQ multiplex PCR; TCRdb keeps in-frame clones, though not all of them. The sample has hundreds of thousands of clones, around 84% seen once. Sequenced input: PBMCs or T cells enriched from blood (not recorded which). The receptors derive from a man aged 30 to 39 who had recovered from COVID-19.

This rearrangement joins TRBV19 to TRBJ2-3; TRBD1 matches 11 bases. The CDR3 spans 16 residues. V shed 5 bases and J 3 bases; nucleotides not matched to a gene: 7. Per germline, CDR1 LNHDA and CDR2 SQIVND (reference sequence). The CDR3 sequence is CASSGIRDRGTDTQYF. The CDR3 coding sequence is TGTGCCAGTAGTGGAATCCGGGACAGGGGGACAGATACGCAGTATTTT.

The V gene is TRBV25-1, the J gene TRBJ1-1, with TRBD1 identical over 9 bases. Germline trimming cut 6 bases from V and 1 base from J; bases unmatched to any gene: 9. The CDR3 runs to 16 residues. Germline V CDR1 and CDR2: MGHDK, SYGVNS. CDR3 in DNA: TGTGCCAGCAGGGGTACGACAGGGGGATCGAACACTGAAGCTTTCTTT. Residues: CASRGTTGGSNTEAFF.